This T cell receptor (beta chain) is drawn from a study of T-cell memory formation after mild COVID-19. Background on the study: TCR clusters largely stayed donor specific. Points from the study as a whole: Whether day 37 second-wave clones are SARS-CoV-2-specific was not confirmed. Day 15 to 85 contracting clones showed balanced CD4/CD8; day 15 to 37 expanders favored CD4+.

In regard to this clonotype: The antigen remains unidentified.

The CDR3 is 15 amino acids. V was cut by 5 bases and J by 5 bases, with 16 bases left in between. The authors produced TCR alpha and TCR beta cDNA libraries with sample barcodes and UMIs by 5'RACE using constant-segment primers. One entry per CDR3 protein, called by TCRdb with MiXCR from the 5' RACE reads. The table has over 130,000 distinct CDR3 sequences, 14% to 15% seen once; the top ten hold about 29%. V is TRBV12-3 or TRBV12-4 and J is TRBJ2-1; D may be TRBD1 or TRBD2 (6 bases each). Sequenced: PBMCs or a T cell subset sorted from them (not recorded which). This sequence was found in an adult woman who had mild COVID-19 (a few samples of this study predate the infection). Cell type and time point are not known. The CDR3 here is CASSLGGLTHNEQFF. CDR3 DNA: TGTGCCAGCAGTCTGGGGGGCCTAACGCACAATGAGCAGTTCTTC.